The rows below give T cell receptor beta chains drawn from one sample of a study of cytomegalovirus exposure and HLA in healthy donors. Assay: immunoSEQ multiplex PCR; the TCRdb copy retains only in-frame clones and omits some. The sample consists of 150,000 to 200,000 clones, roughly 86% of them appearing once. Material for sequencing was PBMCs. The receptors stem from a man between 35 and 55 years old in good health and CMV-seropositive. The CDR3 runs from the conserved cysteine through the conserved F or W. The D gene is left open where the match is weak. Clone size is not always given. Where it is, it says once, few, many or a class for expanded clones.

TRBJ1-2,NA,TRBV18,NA,CASSPEVLNGYTF,TGTGCCAGCTCACCTGAGGTTCTTAATGGCTACACCTTC
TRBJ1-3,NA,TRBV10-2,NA,CASSEQGVRNTIYF,TGCGCCAGCAGTGAACAGGGAGTTAGAAACACCATATATTTT
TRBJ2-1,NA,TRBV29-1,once,CSVLDRSSSYNEQFF,TGCAGCGTATTAGACAGGAGTAGCTCCTACAATGAGCAGTTCTTC
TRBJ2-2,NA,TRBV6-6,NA,CASSYLGQSGELFF,TGTGCCAGCAGTTACCTCGGACAGAGCGGGGAGCTGTTTTTT
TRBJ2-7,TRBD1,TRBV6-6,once,CASSYGGTGPREQYF,TGTGCCAGCAGTTACGGGGGGACAGGGCCCCGGGAGCAGTACTTC
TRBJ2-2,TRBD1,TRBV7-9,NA,CASSLAGTGAGELFF,TGTGCCAGCAGCTTAGCCGGGACAGGGGCCGGGGAGCTGTTTTTT
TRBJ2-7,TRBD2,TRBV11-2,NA,CASSLASYAGGGKEQYF,TGTGCCAGCAGCTTAGCATCCTACGCCGGGGGGGGGAAAGAGCAGTACTTC
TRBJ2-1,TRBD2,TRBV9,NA,CASSTRPSGRDEQFF,TGTGCCAGCAGCACCCGCCCCTCTGGGAGGGATGAGCAGTTCTTC
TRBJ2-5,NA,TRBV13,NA,CASSSGETQYF,TGTGCCAGCAGCTCGGGAGAGACCCAGTACTTC
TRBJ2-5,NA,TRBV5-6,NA,CASSLRETQYF,TGTGCCAGCAGCCTCAGGGAGACCCAGTACTTC
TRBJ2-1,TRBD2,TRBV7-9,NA,CASSTWAGGFNEQFF,TGTGCCAGCAGCACCTGGGCGGGAGGTTTCAATGAGCAGTTCTTC
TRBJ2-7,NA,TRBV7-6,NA,CASSSNQGYEQYF,TGTGCCAGCAGCTCCAATCAGGGCTACGAGCAGTACTTC
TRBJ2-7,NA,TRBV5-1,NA,CASSWASSYEQYF,TGCGCCAGCAGTTGGGCAAGCTCCTACGAGCAGTACTTC
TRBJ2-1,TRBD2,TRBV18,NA,CASSPGTSGGDEQFF,TGTGCCAGCTCACCCGGGACTAGCGGGGGGGATGAGCAGTTCTTC
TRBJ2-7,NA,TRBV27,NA,CASATGFDEQYF,TGTGCCAGTGCAACCGGGTTCGATGAGCAGTACTTC
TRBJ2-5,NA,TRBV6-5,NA,CASSYSESQETQYF,TGTGCCAGCAGTTACTCGGAGAGCCAAGAGACCCAGTACTTC
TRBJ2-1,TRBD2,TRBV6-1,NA,CASSIAGGQNEQFF,TGTGCCAGCAGTATAGCGGGGGGGCAAAATGAGCAGTTCTTC
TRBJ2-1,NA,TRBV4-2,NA,CASSPGGGGEPYNEQFF,TGTGCCAGCAGCCCAGGAGGGGGGGGAGAACCCTACAATGAGCAGTTCTTC
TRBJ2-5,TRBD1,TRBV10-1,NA,CASSENGRGETQYF,TGCGCCAGCAGTGAAAATGGCAGGGGGGAGACCCAGTACTTC
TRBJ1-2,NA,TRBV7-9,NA,CASSLEAPYGYTF,TGTGCCAGCAGCTTAGAAGCCCCTTATGGCTACACCTTC
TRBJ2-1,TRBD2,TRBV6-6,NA,CASNTLRGGRNEQFF,TGTGCCAGCAATACATTACGGGGGGGCCGTAATGAGCAGTTCTTC
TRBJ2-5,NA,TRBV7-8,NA,CASSGDRKETQYF,TGTGCCAGCAGCGGTGACAGAAAAGAGACCCAGTACTTC
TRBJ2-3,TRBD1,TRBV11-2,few,CASSRIPGTGFTDTQYF,TGTGCCAGCAGCCGTATCCCCGGGACAGGGTTCACAGATACGCAGTATTTT
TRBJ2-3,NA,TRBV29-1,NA,CSVRGAGYTDTQYF,TGCAGCGTTAGGGGCGCAGGTTACACAGATACGCAGTATTTT
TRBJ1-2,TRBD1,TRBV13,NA,CASSGRQGIVYGYTF,TGTGCCAGCAGCGGTCGACAGGGAATCGTCTATGGCTACACCTTC